The T cell receptor (beta chain) under discussion was sequenced for a study of control samples from healthy donors and cancer patients. V was cut by 4 bases and J by 3 bases, with 9 bases left in between. The CDR3 totals 14 residues. Germline V CDR1 and CDR2: LGHNA, YNFKEQ. Clones were read by immunoSEQ multiplex PCR, and TCRdb kept only the in-frame ones, dropping some. The sample yields almost 85,000 clones, 65% to 90% seen once. Material: PBMCs. This TCR was recovered from a man in his 60s with head and neck cancer. The chain joins TRBV4-2 to TRBJ1-4; D might be TRBD1 (6 bases). This chain's CDR3 is CASSLQGSNEKLFF. CDR3 nucleotide sequence: TGTGCCAGCAGCCTACAGGGTTCTAATGAAAAACTGTTTTTT.